This entry is about one T cell receptor (beta chain). This record comes from a study of T cell changes during pregnancy in multiple sclerosis. The CDR3 sequence is 14 residues long. Germline CDR1 reads LNHDA; CDR2 reads SQIVND (reference sequence). V was trimmed by 3 bases and J by 9 bases, leaving 17 bases between them. Produced via immunoSEQ multiplex PCR; TCRdb's table is partial and in-frame only. The sample consists of tens of thousands of clones, approximately 92% of them appearing once. Source: peripheral blood, taken in the first trimester of pregnancy. The sequence came from a female donor with multiple sclerosis, enrolled in a pregnancy study. The rearrangement links TRBV19 to TRBJ1-2, with a weak D call TRBD1 (6 bases). DNA for the CDR3: TGTGCCAGTAGTATTGGGGGCACGAAAGAAAGCTACACCTTC. This translates into CASSIGGTKESYTF.